The text below deals with one T cell receptor beta chain. The study assigned cohorts using participant-reported clinical history. This sample is part of a study of blood T cell repertoires in COVID-19. At the level of the study: Resolution of symptoms, clearance, or two negative PCRs was present in recovered Cohort 3 donors. T cells, B-cell-depleted T cells, or PBMCs supplied cDNA or gDNA.

V was pared by 5 bases and J by 4 bases, with 10 bases of the junction left unmatched. This CDR3 has 16 residues. Germline assignment: CDR1 SGHAT and CDR2 FQNNGV. The repertoire was sequenced with immunoSEQ multiplex PCR; TCRdb's copy has only in-frame clones and lacks some. The table shows about 200,000 clones, with roughly 86% occurring only once. The V call is TRBV11-2, the J call TRBJ2-1; 8 positions agree with TRBD2. The receptor comes from a woman aged 40 to 50 in a cohort exposed to, infected with or recovered from COVID-19 (not recorded which). Sequencing was performed on PBMCs or T cells enriched from blood (not recorded which). CDR3 DNA: TGTGCCAGCAGCCCAAAAGCGGGGGTTACTTACAATGAGCAGTTCTTC. It specifies CASSPKAGVTYNEQFF. The full variable domain, its missing parts supplied by reference TRBV11-2 and TRBJ2-1, is EAGVAQSPRYKIIEKRQSVAFWCNPISGHATLYWYQQILGQGPKLLIQFQNNGVVDDSQLPKDRFSAERLKGVDSTLKIQPAKLEDSAVYLCASSPKAGVTYNEQFFGPGTRLTVL.